The 22 T cell receptor beta chains reported below all come from one sample, sequenced in a study of blood T cell repertoires in COVID-19. Some clones are missing from TCRdb's copy, which holds only in-frame ones; the method was immunoSEQ multiplex PCR. The sample lists around 250,000 clones; 80% to 90% were seen once. The sequenced material came from PBMCs or T cells enriched from blood (not recorded which). These receptors were collected from a woman between 25 and 40 years old who had recovered from COVID-19.

CDR3 region: CAISEVTDTQYF. Here the CDR3 DNA reads TGTGCCATCAGTGAGGTAACAGATACGCAGTATTTT. V is TRBV10-3 and J is TRBJ2-3; D unresolved. CDR3 length: 12 amino acids. Germline values: CDR1 ENHRY, CDR2 SYGVKD. V lost 2 bases and J 3 bases, leaving 3 bases between the germline ends.

The chain links TRBV5-5 to TRBJ2-1, with a possible D match to TRBD2 (6 bases). V dropped 4 bases and J dropped 0 bases, with 11 bases sitting between them. The CDR3 has 15 residues. Germline V CDR1 and CDR2: SGHKS, YYEKEE (reference sequence). CDR3 DNA: TGTGCCAGCAGCCCTCGGGGGAGCTCCTACAATGAGCAGTTCTTC. Its protein product is CASSPRGSSYNEQFF.

V usage is TRBV27 and J usage is TRBJ1-1; 7 nucleotides match TRBD1. The germline gives CDR1 MNHEY, CDR2 SMNVEV (reference sequence). With V trimmed by 6 bases and J by 1 base, 5 bases remained unmatched. The CDR3 runs to 14 residues. The CDR3 sequence is CASSLGQRNTEAFF. The CDR3 region has the DNA TGTGCCAGCAGCTTGGGACAGAGGAACACTGAAGCTTTCTTT.

The CDR3 DNA reads as TGTGCCAGCAGCTTAGAACGGTCAGGCTTCGCGAACACCGGGGAGCTGTTTTTT. Protein: CASSLERSGFANTGELFF. This chain uses TRBV7-6 with TRBJ2-2; the D is unclear. V lost 1 base and J lost 0, with 15 bases in between. From germline, CDR1 is SGHVS and CDR2 FNYEAQ. The CDR3 has 18 residues. Filled out from reference TRBV7-6 and TRBJ2-2, the complete variable domain reads GAGVSQSPRYKVTKRGQDVALRCDPISGHVSLYWYRQALGQGPEFLTYFNYEAQQDKSGLPNDRFSAERPEGSISTLTIQRTEQRDSAMYRCASSLERSGFANTGELFFGEGSRLTVL.

The V call is TRBV6-5, the J call TRBJ1-5; 8 positions agree with TRBD1. The CDR3 covers 14 residues. Germline-derived CDR1 and CDR2 are MNHEY and SVGAGI. V lost 6 bases to trimming and J lost 1 base; unmatched junction nucleotides: 2. Written as DNA, the CDR3 is TGTGCCAGCAGCTGGGACAGGAGCAATCAGCCCCAGCATTTT. This codes for CASSWDRSNQPQHF.

This clone was picked up one time. J is TRBJ1-3 and V is TRBV28, with 7 bases matching TRBD1. V lost 11 bases to trimming and J lost 2 bases; unmatched junction nucleotides: 9. The CDR3 loop spans 14 amino acids. Germline lookup yields CDR1 MDHEN and CDR2 SYDVKM. The DNA of the CDR3 is TGTGCCGCGAACGACCAGGGGGCTGGAAACACCATATATTTT. Amino acids: CAANDQGAGNTIYF.

V is TRBV30 and J is TRBJ1-3, with 10 bases matching TRBD1. Germline V gene sequence: CDR1 GTSNPN, CDR2 SVGIG (reference sequence). CDR3 size: 16 residues. V was pared by 3 bases and J by 0 bases, with 5 bases of the junction left unmatched. The CDR3 DNA sequence: TGTGCCTGGAGGAGTGACAGGGGGCTCTCTGGAAACACCATATATTTT. It translates to CAWRSDRGLSGNTIYF.

The chain recombines TRBV18 with TRBJ1-1; TRBD1 might be the D (5 bases). V was pared by 3 bases and J by 7 bases, with 9 bases between. The CDR3 is made up of 12 amino acids. Germline loops: CDR1 KGHSH, CDR2 LQKENI. CDR3 nucleotide sequence: TGTGCCAGCTCACCCGGGGGAAATGAAGCTTTCTTT. The encoded protein is CASSPGGNEAFF.

This chain links TRBV21-1 with TRBJ2-3; TRBD1, as called in the table, went unchecked against the DNA. TRBV21-1 is annotated as a pseudogene. The CDR3 is 18 amino acids. The DNA of the CDR3 is TGTGCCAGCACGAAAAGATTGGGTCCAGGGCCGTGCACAGATACGCAGTATTTT. Translated, it gives CASTKRLGPGPCTDTQYF.

This clone was detected ten times or more. The J gene is TRBJ1-5, the V gene TRBV4-1; D is possibly TRBD1 (5 bases). V lost 0 bases to trimming and J lost 9 bases, with 12 bases between them. The CDR3 totals 14 residues. Germline CDR1 MGHRA, CDR2 YSYEKL. The DNA for the CDR3 is TGCGCCAGCAGCCAAGATTCGGGGGGAGCGCCCCAGCATTTT. Encoded protein: CASSQDSGGAPQHF.

This clone showed up just once. The CDR3 coding sequence is TGTGCCAGCAGTTGGCTCAGTCGTATGGCAGATACGCAGTATTTT. The encoded protein is CASSWLSRMADTQYF. The rearrangement joins TRBV6-2 or TRBV6-3 to TRBJ2-3; D call uncertain. This CDR3 has 15 amino acids. Germline V gene data show CDR1 as MNHEY and CDR2 as SVGEGT. The V end was cut by 4 bases, the J end by 4 bases, with 15 bases between.

This rearrangement joins TRBV24-1 to TRBJ2-3; 8 bases match TRBD2. With 3 bases clipped from V and 0 bases from J, the junction kept 7 bases outside the gene matches. CDR1 is KGHDR and CDR2 is SFDVKD in the germline V gene. CDR3 length equals 17 residues. The CDR3 DNA follows: TGTGCCACCAGTGATCCCGGAGCGGGAGAAAGCACAGATACGCAGTATTTT. As protein: CATSDPGAGESTDTQYF.

The chain uses TRBV28 and TRBJ1-2, with 8 bases identical to TRBD1. Looked up from germline, CDR1 is MDHEN and CDR2 is SYDVKM. This CDR3 is built from 14 residues. V dropped 4 bases and J dropped 8; count of bases not matched to a gene: 9. CDR3 protein: CASSSTGGELGYTF. As DNA, the CDR3 is TGTGCCAGCAGTTCCACAGGGGGTGAATTGGGCTACACCTTC.

This clone was detected once. The chain is built from TRBV30 and TRBJ1-1, with a weak D call TRBD1 (5 bases). The CDR3 contains 14 residues. Trimming took off 0 bases at V and 5 bases at J, with 13 bases between the two ends. Germline-derived CDR1 and CDR2 are GTSNPN and SVGIG (reference sequence). Here the CDR3 reads CAWSVVQGGTEAFF. The CDR3 coding sequence is TGTGCCTGGAGTGTAGTCCAGGGAGGTACTGAAGCTTTCTTT.

The chain employs TRBV18 and TRBJ1-5; 11 bases are a match to TRBD1. This CDR3 has 17 amino acids. The germline CDR1 and CDR2 sequences are KGHSH and LQKENI. Losses at the gene ends were 3 bases for V and 4 bases for J; bases not matched to a gene: 8. The CDR3 spells CASSPGQGGFGNQPQHF. The CDR3 region has the DNA TGTGCCAGCTCACCGGGACAGGGGGGATTCGGAAATCAGCCCCAGCATTTT.

The V call is TRBV3-1 (or the pseudogene TRBV3-2), the J call TRBJ1-2, with TRBD1 identical over 8 bases. Germline CDR1 is LGHDT and CDR2 is YNNKEL (reference sequence). The CDR3 contains 15 residues. Trimming removed 3 bases from V and 2 bases from J; junction bases left unmatched: 5. CDR3 loop: CASSHRTGLNYGYTF. The CDR3 coding sequence is TGTGCCAGCAGCCACCGGACAGGGTTAAACTATGGCTACACCTTC.

The CDR3, as DNA: TGTGCCAGTAGTATCCGGGGGGCCGGGGAGCTGTTTTTT. Its translation is CASSIRGAGELFF. V gene TRBV19 combines with J gene TRBJ2-2, with 7 bases identical to TRBD2. J lost 6 bases, V lost 3 bases, and 1 base had no gene match. CDR1 is LNHDA and CDR2 is SQIVND in the germline V gene (reference sequence). The CDR3 spans 13 residues.

This chain joins TRBV29-1 and TRBJ1-2; 10 bases fit TRBD1. This CDR3 has 14 residues. J was trimmed by 8 bases and V by 2 bases; bases with no gene match: 8. The germline gives CDR1 SQVTM, CDR2 ANQGSEA. CDR3 region: CSVERGTGVYGYTF. The CDR3 DNA reads TGCAGCGTTGAAAGAGGGACAGGGGTTTACGGCTACACCTTC.

This clone appeared once. The J gene is TRBJ1-1, the V gene TRBV28; D is uncertain. V shed 6 bases and J shed 1 base, with 9 bases lying between them. The CDR3 runs to 13 residues. CDR1 MDHEN and CDR2 SYDVKM come from the germline V gene. The CDR3 reads CASRSSGNTEAFF. The CDR3 DNA is TGTGCCAGCAGATCCTCAGGGAACACTGAAGCTTTCTTT.

The rearrangement uses TRBV7-3 and TRBJ2-3; TRBD2 agrees at 7 bases. J gave up 3 bases and V 2 bases, and 11 bases lay outside the gene matches. The CDR3 length is 17 residues. Germline-derived CDR1 and CDR2 are SGHTA and FQGTGA. The CDR3 loop reads CASSLWGAGLGTDTQYF. Here the CDR3 DNA reads TGTGCCAGCAGCTTATGGGGAGCGGGATTAGGAACAGATACGCAGTATTTT.

The CDR3 coding sequence is TGCGCCAGCAGCTTGAGAACGGGACAGCTAAGTGCGGAGCAGTACTTC. Its translation is CASSLRTGQLSAEQYF. This chain links TRBV5-1 with TRBJ2-7, with 7 bases identical to TRBD1. Germline values: CDR1 SGHRS, CDR2 YFSETQ. V was pared by 1 base and J by 7 bases, with 14 bases of the junction left unmatched. The CDR3 runs 16 residues.

The chain uses TRBV27 and TRBJ1-5; D is undetermined. CDR1 and CDR2 from the germline V gene are MNHEY and SMNVEV (reference sequence). The CDR3 spans 14 residues. The ends were cut back, 5 bases at V and 5 bases at J, with 13 bases in the middle. As DNA, the CDR3 is TGTGCCAGCAGTCCCGGTTGGCGGTATCAGCCCCAGCATTTT. Protein: CASSPGWRYQPQHF.